This note documents a single TCR beta chain sequence. This clonotype was seen at least ten times. Its antigen target is currently unknown. No much larger clone is present one base from it, and per-base qualities are unavailable. Stable Graves' hyperthyroidism was defined as no progression to ophthalmopathy during 18 months of follow-up. Hyperthyroidism patients were aged 18 to 65 years and newly diagnosed, with disease duration of less than 2 months. Exclusion was applied to patients with uncontrolled infections, other autoimmune diseases, pregnancy or lactation. Diagnoses were established on the basis of clinical symptoms, serum thyroxine and TRAb, thyroid ultrasound, and orbital computed tomography. Ficoll-Paque density gradient centrifugation was used to isolate PBMCs from about 10 ml of fresh peripheral blood. Total RNA was extracted using Trizol reagent, and RNA quality was assessed on an Agilent 2100 Bioanalyzer.

This entry is derived from a study of T cells in Graves' hyperthyroidism and ophthalmopathy (dated by TCRdb to between 2019 and 2020). Regarding the complete study: Peripheral blood samples were taken at initial diagnosis, before any treatment was given. The 90 to 100 discovery patients were randomly split 7:3 into training and test sets. The study also compared thyroid tissue and blood T-cell repertoires from over 5 Graves' hyperthyroidism patients. The paper describes TCR Vbeta CDR3 sequencing of 120 to 150 peripheral blood samples, made up of 43 ophthalmopathy patients, around 78 hyperthyroidism patients and roughly 17 progressor patients. To identify TCR V-J signatures that set the groups apart, the researchers used a discovery cohort of 100 patients, made up of 43 with Graves' ophthalmopathy and 57 with stable Graves' hyperthyroidism. Prospective prediction of ophthalmopathy was tested in an independent validation cohort consisting of 18 to 20 hyperthyroidism patients and approximately 16 patients who later progressed to ophthalmopathy. After blood sampling, hyperthyroidism patients were treated with methimazole at a starting dose of 30 mg daily, and ophthalmopathy patients were treated with high-dose intravenous methylprednisolone.

Summary of the overall study and its limitations: Sample size was not statistically predetermined, and blinding of investigators to group allocation was not performed. In validation, the model predicted progression to ophthalmopathy a median of about 6.5 months before onset, with over 60% sensitivity and 72.22% specificity. Most expanded thyroid clonotypes (frequency above 0.001) were also found in blood, which suggests that blood repertoires may mirror thyroid immune responses. A 13 V-J signature model separated ophthalmopathy from stable hyperthyroidism, with 87.88% sensitivity and just under 84% specificity in cross-validation and 80%/75% in testing.

The TCR beta CDR3 regions were amplified from RNA transcripts. The first round of RT-PCR for the TCR CDR3 was performed with the HTBI primer set and the Qiagen OneStep RT-PCR kit. Libraries were constructed in a second round of multiplex PCR, after which size selection and purification were performed. Sequencing of the libraries was done on an Illumina HiSeq2000 using paired-end 100 bp reads. The original pipeline was this. Raw data were processed with SOAPnuke, discarding reads with adapters, uncalled bases, mean Phred below 15, or no exact constant-primer or identifier match. High-quality paired reads were merged using COPE v1.2.5, and each unique nucleotide sequence was defined as a clonotype. MiTCR v1.1 was used to align clonotypes to the IMGT TRBV, TRBD and TRBJ reference segments. The analysis included only V-J combinations with a frequency above 0.0001, which together covered around 99% of the repertoires. The TCS score was defined as F50 (clonal expansion) divided by E x V (chaos), with BLOSUM62-based TCRdist calculated between CDR3 peptides within each V-J. Welch's t-statistics and random forest reduced around 550 V-J features to 13, which were used in a naive Bayes classifier (R e1071). TCRdb cleaned the public reads at Q25 with fastp, built clones with MiXCR and kept in-frame beta chains. One record per CDR3 amino acid sequence lists the most common genes and DNA. TCRdb's processing, not the study's, gives the V and J calls here. This sample gives around 450,000 distinct CDR3 sequences in total; approximately 14% of them show up just once. The ten biggest clones cover about 4.9% of the sample.

The trim is 4 bases for V and 0 bases for J, with a gap of 20 bases between the germline ends. CDR1 and CDR2, per the germline V gene, are SGHRS and YFSETQ. The CDR3 spans 17 residues, from the cysteine through the phenylalanine. The retained sequence is limited to the CDR3, 51 bases, with the frame set at the first base. The chain is made from TRBV5-1 and TRBJ2-7, and TRBD1 may be the D gene, going by 6 matching bases. The receptor comes from a woman between 18 and 29 years old with Graves' hyperthyroidism. The material sequenced was blood. The nucleotide sequence reads as follows: TGCGCCAGCAGCCCGCAGCCCCCCACAGGGAACTCCTACGAGCAGTACTTC. This is translated as CASSPQPPTGNSYEQYF. Here the CDR3 is joined to the reference TRBV5-1 and TRBJ2-7 genes, and the full variable domain is: KAGVTQTPRYLIKTRGQQVTLSCSPISGHRSVSWYQQTPGQGLQFLFEYFSETQRNKGNFPGRFSGRQFSNSRSEMNVSTLELGDSALYLCASSPQPPTGNSYEQYFGPGTRLTVT.